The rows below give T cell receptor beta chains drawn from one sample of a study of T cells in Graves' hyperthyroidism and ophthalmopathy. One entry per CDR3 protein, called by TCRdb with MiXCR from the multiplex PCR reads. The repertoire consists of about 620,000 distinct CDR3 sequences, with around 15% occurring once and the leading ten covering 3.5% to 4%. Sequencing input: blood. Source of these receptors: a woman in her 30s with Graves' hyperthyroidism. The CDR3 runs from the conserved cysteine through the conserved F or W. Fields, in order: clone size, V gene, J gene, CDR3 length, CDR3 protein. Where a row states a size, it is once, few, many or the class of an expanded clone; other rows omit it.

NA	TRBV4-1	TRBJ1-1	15	CASSQVGGLNTEAFF
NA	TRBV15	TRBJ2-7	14	CATSRERSSYEQYF
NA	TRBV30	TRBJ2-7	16	CAWSGHTSGGSYEQYF
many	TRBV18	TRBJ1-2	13	CASSPDRSNGYTF
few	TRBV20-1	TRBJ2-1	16	CSALDYFGTIDNEQFF
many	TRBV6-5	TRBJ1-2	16	CASSYSHRGSVEGYTF
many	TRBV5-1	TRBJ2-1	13	CASSRDGYNEQFF
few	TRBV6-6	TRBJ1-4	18	CASSYLGGTGHLREKLFF
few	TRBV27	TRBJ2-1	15	CASSGSGADYNEQFF
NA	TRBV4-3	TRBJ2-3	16	CASSQPDRPYTDTQYF
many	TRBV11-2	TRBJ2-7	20	CASSSLRQGASGRTPYEQYF
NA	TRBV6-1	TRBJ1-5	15	CASSEGPPLWGTQHF
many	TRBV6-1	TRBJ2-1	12	CASSALWDEQFF
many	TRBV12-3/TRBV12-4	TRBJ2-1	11	CASSLENEQFF
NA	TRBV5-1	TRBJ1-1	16	CASSSPGVGMNTEAFF
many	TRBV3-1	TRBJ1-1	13	CASKKTGITEAFF
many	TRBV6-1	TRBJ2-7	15	CASRIGGGSSYEQYF
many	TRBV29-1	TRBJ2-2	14	CSVGPGVRDGELFF
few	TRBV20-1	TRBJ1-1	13	CSAGEGSNSEAFF
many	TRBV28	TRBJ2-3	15	CASLSGRARTDTQYF
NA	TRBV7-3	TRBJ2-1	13	CASSLLQNNEQFF
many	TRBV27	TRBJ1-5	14	CASSLSGFDQPQHF
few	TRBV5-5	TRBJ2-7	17	CASSRDRGFVASYEQYF
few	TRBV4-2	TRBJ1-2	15	CASSQERLGSRGYTF
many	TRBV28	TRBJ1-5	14	CASSLGQGLQPQHF
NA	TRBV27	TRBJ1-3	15	CASSLMGGSGNTIYF
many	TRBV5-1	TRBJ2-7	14	CASSSDRGQYEQYF
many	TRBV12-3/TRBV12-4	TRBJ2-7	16	CASSLAGIAGVYEQYF
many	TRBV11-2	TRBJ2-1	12	CASSLDGGGQFF
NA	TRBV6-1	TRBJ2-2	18	CANRGAGEKSTRTGELFF
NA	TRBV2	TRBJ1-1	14	CASSITGGKTEAFF
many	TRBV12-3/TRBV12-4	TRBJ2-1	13	CASSASGNNEQFF
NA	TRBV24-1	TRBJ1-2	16	CATSDPGQEGGYGYTF
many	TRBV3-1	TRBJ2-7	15	CASSLGLAPSYEQYF
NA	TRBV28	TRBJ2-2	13	CASIPQGTGELFF
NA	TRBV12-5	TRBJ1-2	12	CASGLGHYGYTF
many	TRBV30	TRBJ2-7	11	CAWSVRYEQYF
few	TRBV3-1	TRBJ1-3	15	CASSQDSGGGNTIYF
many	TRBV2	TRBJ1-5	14	CASSETASDQPQHF
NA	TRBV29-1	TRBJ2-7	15	CSVLTSGRGRNEQYF
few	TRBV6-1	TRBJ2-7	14	CASSRRENSYEQYF
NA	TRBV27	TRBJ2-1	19	CASSLRLLVRGIPYNEQFF
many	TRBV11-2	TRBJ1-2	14	CASSLGDFRYGYTF
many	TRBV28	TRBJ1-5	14	CASSFWGAGQPQHF
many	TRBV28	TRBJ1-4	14	CASSTTERGEKLFF